A selection of T cell receptor beta chains follows, all from one sample in a study of blood T cell repertoires in COVID-19. Assay used: immunoSEQ multiplex PCR; TCRdb lists only in-frame clones, some missing. The top ten hold just under 2% of the sample, which has 110,000 to 150,000 clones, 60% to 85% seen once. The material sequenced was peripheral blood. Receptor source: a woman aged 55-69 years with acute or convalescent COVID-19. Each CDR3 is given with its conserved first and last residue. D genes are given only for firm matches. Size values are once, few and many counts, or a class for expanded clones, and some rows have none.

v_gene	d_gene	abundance	j_gene	CDR3nt	CDR3aa
TRBV10-1	TRBD1	.	TRBJ2-5	TGCGCCAGCAACCAGGACAGGGCCCAACAGTACCAAGAGACCCAGTACTTC	CASNQDRAQQYQETQYF
TRBV16	.	.	TRBJ1-2	TGTGCCAGCAGCCTGACGAGGGCGGGCTACACCTTC	CASSLTRAGYTF
TRBV15	TRBD1	.	TRBJ2-3	TGTGCCACTAGACAGGGGGCAACAGATACGCAGTATTTT	CATRQGATDTQYF
TRBV7-9	.	few	TRBJ2-7	TGTGCCAGCAGCCACCCCCGGAGCGAGCAGTACTTC	CASSHPRSEQYF
TRBV19	.	once	TRBJ2-2	TGTGCCAGTAGTATATGGGCAGCGAACACCGGGGAGCTGTTTTTT	CASSIWAANTGELFF
TRBV29-1	.	once	TRBJ1-2	TGCAGCGTTGGGGGTCAGGGGATGGGTTATGGCTACACCTTC	CSVGGQGMGYGYTF
TRBV28	.	.	TRBJ1-1	TGTGCCAGCAGTTCCCCGGGATTGAACACTGAAGCTTTCTTT	CASSSPGLNTEAFF
TRBV11-1	TRBD1	once	TRBJ1-2	TGTGCCAGCAGCTCCGGACAGGGACACTATGGCTACACCTTC	CASSSGQGHYGYTF
TRBV11-2	TRBD1	.	TRBJ2-4	TGTGCCAGCAGCCCTGACAGGGGCTCTCTAGCCAAAAACATTCAGTACTTC	CASSPDRGSLAKNIQYF
TRBV28	TRBD2	.	TRBJ2-5	TGTGCCAGCAGAGGACTAGCGAGAGAGACCCAGTACTTC	CASRGLARETQYF
TRBV3-1/TRBV3-2	TRBD2	.	TRBJ2-1	TGTGCCAGCAGCCAAGAGGTAGTAGCGGGAGGGCCGGAGCAGTTCTTC	CASSQEVVAGGPEQFF
TRBV4-1	.	.	TRBJ1-5	TGCGCCAGCAGCCAAGGTCCGGGGGAGGGAGCGAGCAATCAGCCCCAGCATTTT	CASSQGPGEGASNQPQHF
TRBV6-5	TRBD1	.	TRBJ1-2	TGTGCCAGCAGACCCTTGACAGGGGCGTACGGCGGCTACACCTTC	CASRPLTGAYGGYTF
TRBV28	TRBD1	.	TRBJ2-5	TGTGCCAGCAGTGTTACAGGGGGATACGGGGAGACCCAGTACTTC	CASSVTGGYGETQYF
TRBV6-5	TRBD2	.	TRBJ2-3	TGTGCCAGCAGCTACATAGCGGGGGGCACAGATACGCAGTATTTT	CASSYIAGGTDTQYF
TRBV10-2	TRBD1	once	TRBJ2-7	TGCGCCAGCAGCACCGGGACAGGGCCATACGAGCAGTACTTC	CASSTGTGPYEQYF
TRBV14	.	.	TRBJ1-6	TGTGCCAGCAGCCAAGATCTCAATTCACCCCTCCACTTT	CASSQDLNSPLHF
TRBV21-1	.	.	TRBJ1-1	TGTGCCAGCAGCAAAGACCCAATTGACAGCCTGGACACTGAAGCTTTCTTT	CASSKDPIDSLDTEAFF
TRBV5-1	TRBD1	.	TRBJ2-5	TGCGCCAGCAGCTTCGGGACAGGAGCTTCGACCCAGTACTTC	CASSFGTGASTQYF
TRBV28	TRBD2	.	TRBJ2-5	TGTGCCAGCAGTAAACTAGCGGGAGGGGGGACCCAGTACTTC	CASSKLAGGGTQYF
TRBV4-1	TRBD1	.	TRBJ2-5	TGCGCCAGCAGCCCCGACAGGGCCCAAGAGACCCAGTACTTC	CASSPDRAQETQYF
TRBV7-2	.	.	TRBJ2-7	TGTGCCAGCAGCATACGAGGCTACGAGCAGTACTTC	CASSIRGYEQYF
TRBV28	.	.	TRBJ1-4	TGTGCCAGCAGTTTATCCGCCGTGGGGTCCAGTCGGGGAATATATGAAAAACTGTTTTTT	CASSLSAVGSSRGIYEKLFF
TRBV23-1	TRBD2	.	TRBJ2-1	TGCGCCAGCAGTCAATCGGAAGTAGCGGGAGATGAGCAGTTCTTC	CASSQSEVAGDEQFF
TRBV5-1	.	.	TRBJ2-1	TGCGCCAGCAGCTTGTCACAAGCGAGAAATGAGCAGTTCTTC	CASSLSQARNEQFF
TRBV6-5	TRBD1	.	TRBJ2-7	TGTGCCAGCAGTTCCCCTTTGGACAGGACCACCTACGAGCAGTACTTC	CASSSPLDRTTYEQYF
TRBV18	.	.	TRBJ1-5	TGTGCCAGCTCACCGGGAGTTCGAGGAAGCGATCAGCCCCAGCATTTT	CASSPGVRGSDQPQHF
TRBV30	TRBD1	.	TRBJ2-5	TGTGCCTGGAGGCCTGTATCCGGGACAGGGGGCCAAGAGACCCAGTACTTC	CAWRPVSGTGGQETQYF
TRBV27	.	.	TRBJ2-4	TGTGCCAGCAGTTCGTTTAGACAGACCCTAAACATTCAGTACTTC	CASSSFRQTLNIQYF
TRBV28	TRBD2	many	TRBJ2-7	TGTGCCAGCGGTCGAGGACTAGGCGTTATGGACGAGCAGTACTTC	CASGRGLGVMDEQYF
TRBV4-1	.	.	TRBJ2-1	TGCGCCAGCAGCCAAGCGGGACATTACAATGAGCAGTTCTTC	CASSQAGHYNEQFF
TRBV18	.	.	TRBJ1-3	TGTGCCAGCTCACCACTTGGGGGCTCAGGAAACACCATATATTTT	CASSPLGGSGNTIYF
TRBV20-1	TRBD1	.	TRBJ1-5	TGCAGTGCTAGTCAGGGGGAACAGCCCCAGCATTTT	CSASQGEQPQHF
TRBV5-1	TRBD1	.	TRBJ2-2	TGCGCCAGCAGCTCGCTGACAGGGGACACCGGGGAGCTGTTTTTT	CASSSLTGDTGELFF
TRBV27	.	once	TRBJ1-5	TGTGCCAGCAGTTTAGGCAGGGTAAGTCAGCCCCAGCATTTT	CASSLGRVSQPQHF
TRBV5-1	TRBD1	.	TRBJ2-5	TGCGCCAGCAGCTTGGCCGGGACAGGGGCCCAAGAGACCCAGTACTTC	CASSLAGTGAQETQYF
TRBV5-1	.	.	TRBJ1-2	TGCGCCAGCAGGGAGACTTCCAGGTATTCCGGGGTAAAAGACTATGGCTACACCTTC	CASRETSRYSGVKDYGYTF
TRBV30	.	few	TRBJ1-2	TGTGCCTGGAGATCGAATTTCAGGGATGGCTACACCTTC	CAWRSNFRDGYTF
TRBV27	.	.	TRBJ1-2	TGTGCCGCAGCCGCCGGGAGGTTCTATGGCTACACCTTC	CAAAAGRFYGYTF
TRBV18	TRBD2	.	TRBJ2-7	TGTGCCAGCTCACCTACGCGGGAGAGCCGGCGAGCGGCCTACGAGCAGTACTTC	CASSPTRESRRAAYEQYF
TRBV25-1	.	.	TRBJ2-1	TGTGCCAGCAGCCCCACTTCGCAGGGCTACAATGAGCAGTTCTTC	CASSPTSQGYNEQFF
TRBV3-1/TRBV3-2	.	.	TRBJ1-5	TGTGCCAGCAGCCAGGGAAGGGGGAATCAGCCCCAGCATTTT	CASSQGRGNQPQHF
TRBV29-1	TRBD1	few	TRBJ2-7	TGCAGCGTAAGTGGGGACAGAGTATCCTACGAGCAGTACTTC	CSVSGDRVSYEQYF
TRBV3-1/TRBV3-2	TRBD1	.	TRBJ2-2	TGTGCCAGCAGGCGAACACCCGGGACAGCGAACACCGGGGAGCTGTTTTTT	CASRRTPGTANTGELFF
TRBV5-1	TRBD2	.	TRBJ2-1	TGCGCCAGCAGCTTGTCTCTAACCGGGACTAGCCCAGATGAGCAGTTCTTC	CASSLSLTGTSPDEQFF
TRBV4-2	.	few	TRBJ2-7	TGTGCCAGCAGCCAAGTCAGGTCCTACGAGCAGTACTTC	CASSQVRSYEQYF
TRBV5-4	.	.	TRBJ1-6	TGTGCCAGCAGCCTCACAGGGTATAATTCACCCCTCCACTTT	CASSLTGYNSPLHF
TRBV5-1	TRBD1	.	TRBJ2-1	TGCGCCAGCAGCTCCGGGACAGGGAGGCTGGAGGAGCAGTTCTTC	CASSSGTGRLEEQFF
TRBV5-1	.	.	TRBJ1-6	TGCGCCAGCAGGGCCGACTTAGCCAGCTCCTATAATTCACCCCTCCACTTT	CASRADLASSYNSPLHF
TRBV5-1	TRBD1	.	TRBJ2-3	TGCGCCAGCAGCTTGGTGTGGGACAGGCAGACTAAAACTACAGATACGCAGTATTTT	CASSLVWDRQTKTTDTQYF
TRBV12-1	.	.	TRBJ2-5	TGTGCCAGCAGCTCCCGGGACAGGGGCCAAGAGACCCAGTACTTC	CASSSRDRGQETQYF
TRBV9	TRBD2	.	TRBJ2-1	TGTGCCAGCAGCGTTTCCAGCGGGAGTTCTGAGCAGTTCTTC	CASSVSSGSSEQFF
TRBV4-1	TRBD1	.	TRBJ1-4	TGCGCCAGCAGCCAAGGGCAGGGGGCTGAAAAACTGTTTTTT	CASSQGQGAEKLFF
TRBV3-1/TRBV3-2	TRBD2	few	TRBJ2-1	TGTGCCAGCAGCCCCGCGGTAGCGGGAGGGCCCTTCTACAATGAGCAGTTCTTC	CASSPAVAGGPFYNEQFF
TRBV11-2	TRBD1	.	TRBJ1-5	TGTGCCAGCAGCTTGGCAGGGGGGAGTCAGCCCCAGCATTTT	CASSLAGGSQPQHF
TRBV11-2	.	once	TRBJ2-2	TGTGCCAGCAGCTTAGGTTATTCGAACACCGGGGAGCTGTTTTTT	CASSLGYSNTGELFF
TRBV6-5	TRBD2	.	TRBJ2-1	TGTGCCAGTGGGAGGGGACTAGACTTAGGGGAGCAGTTCTTC	CASGRGLDLGEQFF
TRBV2	.	.	TRBJ2-7	TGTGCCAGCAGTGAAGCGCGGCGGGGCACCTACGAGCAGTACTTC	CASSEARRGTYEQYF
TRBV6-2/TRBV6-3	TRBD1	few	TRBJ2-7	TGTGCCAGCAGTTACTCGATGTCAGGGGGTTTTGACTACGAGCAGTACTTC	CASSYSMSGGFDYEQYF
TRBV30	.	.	TRBJ2-7	TGTGCCTGGAGTGTACCTAGCTACGAGCAGTACTTC	CAWSVPSYEQYF